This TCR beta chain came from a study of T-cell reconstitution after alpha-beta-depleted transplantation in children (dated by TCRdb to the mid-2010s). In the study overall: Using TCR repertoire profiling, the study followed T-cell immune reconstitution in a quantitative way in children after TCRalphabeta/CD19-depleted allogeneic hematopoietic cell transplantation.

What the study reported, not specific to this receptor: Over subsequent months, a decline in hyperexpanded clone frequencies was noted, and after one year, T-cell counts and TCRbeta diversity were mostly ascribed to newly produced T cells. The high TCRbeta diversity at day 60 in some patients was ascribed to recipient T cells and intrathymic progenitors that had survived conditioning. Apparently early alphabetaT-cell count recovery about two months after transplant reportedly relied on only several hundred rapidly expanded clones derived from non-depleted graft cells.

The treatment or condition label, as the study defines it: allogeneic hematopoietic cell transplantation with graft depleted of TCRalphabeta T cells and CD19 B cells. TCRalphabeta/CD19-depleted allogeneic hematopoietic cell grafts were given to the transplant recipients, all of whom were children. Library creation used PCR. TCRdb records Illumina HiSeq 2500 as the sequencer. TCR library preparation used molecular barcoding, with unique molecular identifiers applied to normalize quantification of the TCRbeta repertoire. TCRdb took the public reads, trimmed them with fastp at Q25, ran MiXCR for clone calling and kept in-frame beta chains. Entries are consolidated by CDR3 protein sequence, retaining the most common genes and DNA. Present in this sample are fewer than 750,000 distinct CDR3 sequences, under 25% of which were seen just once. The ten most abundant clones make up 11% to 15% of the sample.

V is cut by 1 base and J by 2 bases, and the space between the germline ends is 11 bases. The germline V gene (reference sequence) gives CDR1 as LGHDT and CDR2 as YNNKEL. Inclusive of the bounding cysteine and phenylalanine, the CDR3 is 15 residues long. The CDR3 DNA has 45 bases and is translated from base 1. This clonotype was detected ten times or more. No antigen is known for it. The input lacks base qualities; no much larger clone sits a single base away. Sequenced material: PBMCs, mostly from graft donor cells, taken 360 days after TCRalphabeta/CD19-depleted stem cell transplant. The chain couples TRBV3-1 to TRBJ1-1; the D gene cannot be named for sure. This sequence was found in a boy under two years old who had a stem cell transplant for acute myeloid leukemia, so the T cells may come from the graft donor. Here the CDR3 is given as CASSQAQTGNTEAFF. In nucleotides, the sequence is TGTGCCAGCAGCCAAGCCCAGACGGGTAACACTGAAGCTTTCTTT.